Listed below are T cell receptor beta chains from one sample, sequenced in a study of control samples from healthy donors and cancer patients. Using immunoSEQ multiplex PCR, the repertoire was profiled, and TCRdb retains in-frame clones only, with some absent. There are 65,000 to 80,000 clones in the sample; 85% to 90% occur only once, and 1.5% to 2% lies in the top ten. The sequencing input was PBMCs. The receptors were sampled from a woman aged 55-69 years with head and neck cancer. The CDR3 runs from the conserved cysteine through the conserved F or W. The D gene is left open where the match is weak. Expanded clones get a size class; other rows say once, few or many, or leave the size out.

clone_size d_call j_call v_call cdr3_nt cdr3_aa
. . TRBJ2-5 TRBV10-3 TGTGCCATCAGTGATAGGCAGCTCCGGGAGACCCAGTACTTC CAISDRQLRETQYF
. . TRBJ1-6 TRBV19 TGTGCCAGTAGTGCCAAGGGCGGCGTAGCGGTTGAGTCACCCCTCCACTTT CASSAKGGVAVESPLHF
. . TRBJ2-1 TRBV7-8 TGTGCCAGCAGCAACTATATGGAGGAGGGAGAGCAGTTCTTC CASSNYMEEGEQFF
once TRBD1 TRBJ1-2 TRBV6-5 TGTGCCAGCAGCCCCGGACAGGGGGCCTCTGGCTACACCTTC CASSPGQGASGYTF
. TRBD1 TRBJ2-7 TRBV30 TGTGCCTGGAGTTCCGGGACAGGCCGATACTTC CAWSSGTGRYF
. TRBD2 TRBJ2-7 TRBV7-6 TGTGCCAGCAGCTCCGGGGGGGCTCCAGGCTACGAGCAGTACTTC CASSSGGAPGYEQYF
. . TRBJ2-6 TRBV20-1 TGCAGTGCTAGTACCGGACAGTCTGGGGCCAACGTCCTGACTTTC CSASTGQSGANVLTF
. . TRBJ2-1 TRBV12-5 TGTGCTAGTGGTCCTTTGGCAGGTGAGCAGTTCTTC CASGPLAGEQFF
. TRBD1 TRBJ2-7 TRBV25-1 TGTGCCAGCAGGGGACAGGTTATGCAGTACTTC CASRGQVMQYF
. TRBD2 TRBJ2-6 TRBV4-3 TGCGCCAGCAGCCAACGTACGACTAGCGGGAGTTCTGGGGCCAACGTCCTGACTTTC CASSQRTTSGSSGANVLTF
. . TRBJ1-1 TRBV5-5 TGTGCCAGCAGCTTGGCAAACGGTGACACTGAAGCTTTCTTT CASSLANGDTEAFF
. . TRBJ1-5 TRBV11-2 TGTGCCAGCAGCCTGGACAGAGATCAGCCCCAGCATTTT CASSLDRDQPQHF
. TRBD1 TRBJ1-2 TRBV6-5 TGTGCCAGCAGTTACTCGAGGTGGACAGGGAAAGGCTACACCTTC CASSYSRWTGKGYTF
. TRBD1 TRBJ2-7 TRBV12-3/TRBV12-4 TGTGCCAGCAGTTTCGGACAGGGTCAGCAGTACTTC CASSFGQGQQYF
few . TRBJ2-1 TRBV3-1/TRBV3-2 TGTGCCAGCAGCCAATACGGAGACAGTTACAATGAGCAGTTCTTC CASSQYGDSYNEQFF
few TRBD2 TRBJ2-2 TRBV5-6 TGTGCCAGCAGCTTGGTTAGCGGGAGAAGCGGGGACACCGGGGAGCTGTTTTTT CASSLVSGRSGDTGELFF
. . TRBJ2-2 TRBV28 TGTGCCAGCAAATCCCCTTCGGGGAGCCTGGATAGCGGGGAGCTGTTTTTT CASKSPSGSLDSGELFF
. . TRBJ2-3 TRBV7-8 TGTGCCAGCAGCTTAGCAGTAAGCACAGATACGCAGTATTTT CASSLAVSTDTQYF
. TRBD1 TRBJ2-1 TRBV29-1 TGCAGCGTTGAGAACCGGGACAGGGCTTACAATGAGCAGTTCTTC CSVENRDRAYNEQFF
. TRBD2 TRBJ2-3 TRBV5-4 TGTGCCAGCGAGACTAGCGGCACAGATACGCAGTATTTT CASETSGTDTQYF
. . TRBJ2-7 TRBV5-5 TGTGCCAGCAGACCCCAGGGGGGAGCCTACGAGCAGTACTTC CASRPQGGAYEQYF
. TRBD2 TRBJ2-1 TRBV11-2 TGTGCCAGCAGCTTAGTGGGACTAGCGGGGCTTAGCTCCTACAATGAGCAGTTCTTC CASSLVGLAGLSSYNEQFF
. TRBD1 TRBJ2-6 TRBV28 TGTGCCAGCAGTTTCTACAGGGGGCCGGGGGCCAACGTCCTGACTTTC CASSFYRGPGANVLTF
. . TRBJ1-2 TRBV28 TGTGCCAGCAGTTTGAACGTGGGCTCAGGTGGCTACACCTTC CASSLNVGSGGYTF
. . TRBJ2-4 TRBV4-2 TGTGCCAGCAGCCAAGAAGCACAGATAAGAAACATTCAGTACTTC CASSQEAQIRNIQYF
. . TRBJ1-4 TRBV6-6 TGTGCCAGCAGTTATGATGAAAAACTGTTTTTT CASSYDEKLFF
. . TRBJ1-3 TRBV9 TGTGCCAGCAGCGTAGCGGGGGCCTCTGGAAACACCATATATTTT CASSVAGASGNTIYF
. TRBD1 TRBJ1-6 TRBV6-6 TGTGCCAGCAGAAATCGGGACAGCCTTAATTCACCCCTCCACTTT CASRNRDSLNSPLHF
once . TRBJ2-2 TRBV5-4 TGTGCCAGCAGCTTGGGGGGAGGAGGGCCGGGCACCGGGGAGCTGTTTTTT CASSLGGGGPGTGELFF
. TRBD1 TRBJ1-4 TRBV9 TGTGCCAGCAGCTCCCCCGGACAGGGAGACGAAAAACTGTTTTTT CASSSPGQGDEKLFF
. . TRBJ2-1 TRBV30 TGTGCCACCAGGGTTTCCCCCACAATTGGTGAGCAGTTCTTC CATRVSPTIGEQFF
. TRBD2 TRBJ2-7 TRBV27 TGTGCCAGCAGAAGGACTAGCGGGACCTACGAGCAGTACTTC CASRRTSGTYEQYF
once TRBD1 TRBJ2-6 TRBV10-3 TGTGCCATCAGTGCCGGGACAGGAAGTTCTGGGGCCAACGTCCTGACTTTC CAISAGTGSSGANVLTF
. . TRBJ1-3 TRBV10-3 TGTGCCATCAGCCAGAGGACAGACTCCTCTGGAAACACCATATATTTT CAISQRTDSSGNTIYF
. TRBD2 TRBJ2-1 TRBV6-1 TGTGCCAGCAGTGAAAGAAGGGCTAGCGGGGGCCGTGAGCAGTTCTTC CASSERRASGGREQFF
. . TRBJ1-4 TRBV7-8 TGTGCCAGCAGCACCACAGAGCTACCCAATGAAAAACTGTTTTTT CASSTTELPNEKLFF
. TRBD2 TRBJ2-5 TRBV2 TGTGCCAGCAGTGATATTTTGGGCGGGAGTCAAGAGACCCAGTACTTC CASSDILGGSQETQYF
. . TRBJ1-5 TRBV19 TGTGCCAGTAGAATTACGGGGGATAGCAATCAGCCCCAGCATTTT CASRITGDSNQPQHF
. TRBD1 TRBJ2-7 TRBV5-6 TGTGCCAGCAGCTTGGGGGGACAGGTCTCCTACGAGCAGTACTTC CASSLGGQVSYEQYF
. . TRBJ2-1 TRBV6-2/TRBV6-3 TGTGCCAGCAGTGATTTGGGGGTCGGTAACAATGAGCAGTTCTTC CASSDLGVGNNEQFF
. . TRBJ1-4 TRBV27 TGTGCCAGCAGTTTTCAAGGCCCGGGCGGTGAAAAACTGTTTTTT CASSFQGPGGEKLFF
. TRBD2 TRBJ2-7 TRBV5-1 TGCGCCAGCAGCACACTTAGCGGGAGTCCCCTGTACGAGCAGTACTTC CASSTLSGSPLYEQYF
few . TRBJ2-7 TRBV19 TGTGCCAGTAGTATAGTTGCATTTGGAGGCGGGGTCAACTACGAGCAGTACTTC CASSIVAFGGGVNYEQYF
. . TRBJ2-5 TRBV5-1 TGCGCCAGCAGCTTGTCCGACAGGTCGCTCCAGTACTTC CASSLSDRSLQYF
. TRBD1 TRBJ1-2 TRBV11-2 TGTGCCAGCAGGGGAACAACAGGGGGCCGCTATGGCTACACCTTC CASRGTTGGRYGYTF
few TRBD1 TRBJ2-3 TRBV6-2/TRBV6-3 TGTGCCAGCAGTCGCTCTACAGGGGTCCCCCTTTTCCCGCAGTATTTT CASSRSTGVPLFPQYF
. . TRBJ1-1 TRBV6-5 TGTGCCAGCCGAGGGGAGTACAGCCGGAACACTGAAGCTTTCTTT CASRGEYSRNTEAFF
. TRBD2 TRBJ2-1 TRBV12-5 TGTGCTAGTGGCCCTCCTATAGCGGGAGGTACTTACAATGAGCAGTTCTTC CASGPPIAGGTYNEQFF
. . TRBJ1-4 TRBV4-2 TGTGCCAGCAGCCCTACCCGGACAGCCGAGGGTGAAAAACTGTTTTTT CASSPTRTAEGEKLFF
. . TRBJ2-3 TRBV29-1 TGCAGCGTTGCATACAGACAAAACACAGATACGCAGTATTTT CSVAYRQNTDTQYF
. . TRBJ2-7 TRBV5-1 TGCGCCAGCAGCGACCAGGGAGGTGGGTACGAGCAGTACTTC CASSDQGGGYEQYF
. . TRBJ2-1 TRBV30 TGTGCCTGGATGACGATTTACAATGAGCAGTTCTTC CAWMTIYNEQFF
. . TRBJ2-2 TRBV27 TGTGCCAGCAGGTTGGCAGGGGTCACCGGGGAGCTGTTTTTT CASRLAGVTGELFF